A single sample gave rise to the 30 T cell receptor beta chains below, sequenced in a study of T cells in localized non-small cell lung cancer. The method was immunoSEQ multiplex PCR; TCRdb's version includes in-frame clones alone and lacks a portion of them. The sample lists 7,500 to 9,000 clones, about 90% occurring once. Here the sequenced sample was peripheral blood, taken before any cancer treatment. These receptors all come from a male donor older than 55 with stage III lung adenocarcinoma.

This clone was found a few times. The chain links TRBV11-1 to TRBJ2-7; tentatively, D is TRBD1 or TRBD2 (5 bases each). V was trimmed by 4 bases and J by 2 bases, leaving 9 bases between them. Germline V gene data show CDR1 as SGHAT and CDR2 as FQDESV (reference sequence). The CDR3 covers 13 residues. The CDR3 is CASSWDGTYEQYF. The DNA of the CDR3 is TGTGCCAGCAGCTGGGACGGAACCTACGAGCAGTACTTC.

Here the CDR3 reads CASSSIIGRELFF. The CDR3 region has the DNA TGTGCCAGCAGCTCGATCATTGGTAGGGAGCTGTTTTTT. This chain uses TRBV5-4 with TRBJ2-2, with D hard to call. CDR3 length: 13 amino acids. V gave up 3 bases and J gave up 9 bases, with 12 bases separating them. The germline V gene encodes CDR1 SGHNT and CDR2 YYREEE (reference sequence).

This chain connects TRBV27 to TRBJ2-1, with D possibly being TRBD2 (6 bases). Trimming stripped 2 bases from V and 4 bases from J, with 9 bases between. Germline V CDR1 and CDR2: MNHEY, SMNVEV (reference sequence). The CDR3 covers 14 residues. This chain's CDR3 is CASSLVGLYNEQFF. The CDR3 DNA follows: TGTGCCAGCAGTTTAGTTGGACTATACAATGAGCAGTTCTTC.

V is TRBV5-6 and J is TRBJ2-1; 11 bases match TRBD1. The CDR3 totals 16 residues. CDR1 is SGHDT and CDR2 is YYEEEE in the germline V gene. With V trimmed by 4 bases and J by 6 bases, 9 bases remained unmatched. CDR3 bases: TGTGCCAGCAGCCGGGCAGGGACAGGGGGGAGCAATGAGCAGTTCTTC. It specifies CASSRAGTGGSNEQFF.

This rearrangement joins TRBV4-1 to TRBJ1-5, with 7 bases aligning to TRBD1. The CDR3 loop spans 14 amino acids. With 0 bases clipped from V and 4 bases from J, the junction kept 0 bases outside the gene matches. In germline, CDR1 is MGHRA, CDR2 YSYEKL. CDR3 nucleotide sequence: TGCGCCAGCAGCCAAGACAGGGGGAATCAGCCCCAGCATTTT. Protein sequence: CASSQDRGNQPQHF.

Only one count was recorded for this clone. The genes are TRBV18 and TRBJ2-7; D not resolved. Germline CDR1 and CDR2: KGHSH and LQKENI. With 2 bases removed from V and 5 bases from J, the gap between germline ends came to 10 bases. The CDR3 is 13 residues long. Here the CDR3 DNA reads TGTGCCAGCTCACCATTCCCAAGGGACGAGCAGTACTTC. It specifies CASSPFPRDEQYF.

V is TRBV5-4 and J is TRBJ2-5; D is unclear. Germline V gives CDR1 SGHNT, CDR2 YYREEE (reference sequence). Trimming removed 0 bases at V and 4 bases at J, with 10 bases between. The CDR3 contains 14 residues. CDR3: CASSLGQKRETQYF. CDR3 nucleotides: TGTGCCAGCAGCTTGGGCCAAAAACGAGAGACCCAGTACTTC.

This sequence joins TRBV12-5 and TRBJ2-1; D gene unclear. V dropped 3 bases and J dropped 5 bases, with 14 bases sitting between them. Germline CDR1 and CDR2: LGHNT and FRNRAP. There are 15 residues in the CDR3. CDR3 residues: CASGFHRAVHNEQFF. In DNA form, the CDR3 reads TGTGCTAGTGGTTTTCATAGAGCAGTTCACAATGAGCAGTTCTTC. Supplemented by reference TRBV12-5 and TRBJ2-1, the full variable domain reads DARVTQTPRHKVTEMGQEVTMRCQPILGHNTVFWYRQTMMQGLELLAYFRNRAPLDDSGMPKDRFSAEMPDATLATLKIQPSEPRDSAVYFCASGFHRAVHNEQFFGPGTRLTVL.

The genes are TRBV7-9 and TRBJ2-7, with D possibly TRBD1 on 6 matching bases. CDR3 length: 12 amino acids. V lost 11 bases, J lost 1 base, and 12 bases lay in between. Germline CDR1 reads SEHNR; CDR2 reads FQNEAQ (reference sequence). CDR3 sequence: CASHRDSYEQYF. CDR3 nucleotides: TGTGCCTCCCACAGGGATTCCTACGAGCAGTACTTC.

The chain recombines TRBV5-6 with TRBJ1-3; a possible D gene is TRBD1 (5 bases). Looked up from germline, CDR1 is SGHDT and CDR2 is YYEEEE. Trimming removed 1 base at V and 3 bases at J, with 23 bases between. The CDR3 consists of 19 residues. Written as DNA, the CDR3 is TGTGCCAGCAGCTTGAATGGGGAGACAGCGGGACTTATTGGAAACACCATATATTTT. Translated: CASSLNGETAGLIGNTIYF.

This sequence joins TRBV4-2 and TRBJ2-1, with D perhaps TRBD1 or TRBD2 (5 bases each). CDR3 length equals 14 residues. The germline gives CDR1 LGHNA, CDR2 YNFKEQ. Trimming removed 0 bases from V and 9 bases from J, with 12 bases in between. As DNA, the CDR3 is TGTGCCAGCAGCCAAGATTTGGGACCCGTTGAGCAGTTCTTC. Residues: CASSQDLGPVEQFF.

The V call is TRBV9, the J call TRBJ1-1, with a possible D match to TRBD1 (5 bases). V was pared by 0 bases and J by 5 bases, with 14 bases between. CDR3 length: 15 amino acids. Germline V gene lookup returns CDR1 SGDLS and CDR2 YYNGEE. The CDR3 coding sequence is TGTGCCAGCAGCGTAGAAGAGGCAGGGAGGACTGAAGCTTTCTTT. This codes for CASSVEEAGRTEAFF.

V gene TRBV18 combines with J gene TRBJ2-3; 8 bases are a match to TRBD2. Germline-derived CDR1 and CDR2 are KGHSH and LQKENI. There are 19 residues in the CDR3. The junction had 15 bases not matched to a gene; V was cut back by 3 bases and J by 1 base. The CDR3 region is CASSPPAGVSLARTDTQYF. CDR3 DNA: TGTGCCAGCTCACCGCCAGCGGGAGTGTCGTTAGCCCGCACAGATACGCAGTATTTT.

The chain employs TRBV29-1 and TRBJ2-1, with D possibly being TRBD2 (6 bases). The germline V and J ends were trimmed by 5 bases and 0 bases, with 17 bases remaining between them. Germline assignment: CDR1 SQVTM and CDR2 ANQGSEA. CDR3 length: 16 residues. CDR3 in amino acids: CSVLHSSGSSYNEQFF. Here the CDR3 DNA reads TGCAGCGTTCTCCATAGTAGCGGCAGCTCCTACAATGAGCAGTTCTTC.

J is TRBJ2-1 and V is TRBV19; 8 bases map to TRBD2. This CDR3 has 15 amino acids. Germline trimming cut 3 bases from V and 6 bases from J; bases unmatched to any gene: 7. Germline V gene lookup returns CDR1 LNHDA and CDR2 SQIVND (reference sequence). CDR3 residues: CASSMVSGKGNEQFF. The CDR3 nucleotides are TGTGCCAGTAGTATGGTTAGCGGGAAGGGCAATGAGCAGTTCTTC.

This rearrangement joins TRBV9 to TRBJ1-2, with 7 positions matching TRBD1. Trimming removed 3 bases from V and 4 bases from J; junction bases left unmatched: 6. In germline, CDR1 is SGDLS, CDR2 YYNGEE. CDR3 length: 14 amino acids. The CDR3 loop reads CASSATGSFYGYTF. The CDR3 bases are TGTGCCAGCAGCGCGACAGGGTCCTTCTATGGCTACACCTTC.

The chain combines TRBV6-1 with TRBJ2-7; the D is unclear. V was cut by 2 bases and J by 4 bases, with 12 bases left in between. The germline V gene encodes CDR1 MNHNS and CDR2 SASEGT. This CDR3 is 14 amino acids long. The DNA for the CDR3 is TGTGCCAGCAGTGAAATAGCTGGTTGGTACGAGCAGTACTTC. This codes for CASSEIAGWYEQYF.

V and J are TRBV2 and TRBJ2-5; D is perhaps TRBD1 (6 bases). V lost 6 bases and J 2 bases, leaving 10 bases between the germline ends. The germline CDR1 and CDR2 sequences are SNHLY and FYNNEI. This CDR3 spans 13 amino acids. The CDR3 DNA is TGTGCCAGCAGAAGGACAGTTCAAGAGACCCAGTACTTC. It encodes CASRRTVQETQYF.

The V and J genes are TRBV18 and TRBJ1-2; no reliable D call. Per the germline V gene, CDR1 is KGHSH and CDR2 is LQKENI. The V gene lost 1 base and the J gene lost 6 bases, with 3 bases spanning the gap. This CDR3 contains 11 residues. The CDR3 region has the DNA TGTGCCAGCTCACCACTCAATGGCTACACCTTC. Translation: CASSPLNGYTF.

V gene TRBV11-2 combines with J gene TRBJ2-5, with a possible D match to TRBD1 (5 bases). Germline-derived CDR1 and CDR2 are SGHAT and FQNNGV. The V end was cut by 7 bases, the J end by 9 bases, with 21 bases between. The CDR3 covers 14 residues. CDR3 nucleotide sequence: TGTGCCAGCACCCCTACGGAAGCCCTCAGGGCCCAGTACTTC. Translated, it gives CASTPTEALRAQYF.

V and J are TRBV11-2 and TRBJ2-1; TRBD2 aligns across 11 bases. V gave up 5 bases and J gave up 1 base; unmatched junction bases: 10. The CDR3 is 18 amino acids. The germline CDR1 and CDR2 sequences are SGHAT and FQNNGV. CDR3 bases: TGTGCCAGCAGCCCCCGAGGACTAGCGGGCCCTTCCTACAATGAGCAGTTCTTC. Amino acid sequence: CASSPRGLAGPSYNEQFF.

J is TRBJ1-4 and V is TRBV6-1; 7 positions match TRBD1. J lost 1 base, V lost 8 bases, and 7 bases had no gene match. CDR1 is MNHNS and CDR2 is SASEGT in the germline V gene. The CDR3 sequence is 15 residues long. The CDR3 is CASQGEWGTNEKLFF. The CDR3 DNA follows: TGTGCCAGCCAGGGGGAATGGGGAACTAATGAAAAACTGTTTTTT.

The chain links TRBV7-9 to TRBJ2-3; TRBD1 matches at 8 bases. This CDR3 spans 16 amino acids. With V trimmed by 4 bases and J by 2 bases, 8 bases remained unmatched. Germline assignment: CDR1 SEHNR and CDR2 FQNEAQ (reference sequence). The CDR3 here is CASSSERQGSTDTQYF. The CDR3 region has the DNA TGTGCCAGCAGCTCCGAACGACAGGGGTCCACAGATACGCAGTATTTT. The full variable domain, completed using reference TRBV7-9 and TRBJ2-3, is DTGVSQNPRHKITKRGQNVTFRCDPISEHNRLYWYRQTLGQGPEFLTYFQNEAQLEKSRLLSDRFSAERPKGSFSTLEIQRTEQGDSAMYLCASSSERQGSTDTQYFGPGTRLTVL.

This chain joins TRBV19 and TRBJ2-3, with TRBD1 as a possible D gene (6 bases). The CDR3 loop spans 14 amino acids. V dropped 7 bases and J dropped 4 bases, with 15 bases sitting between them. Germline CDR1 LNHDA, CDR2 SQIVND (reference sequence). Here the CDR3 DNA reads TGTGCCAGTACCCCACAGGGAATGGCAGATACGCAGTATTTT. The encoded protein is CASTPQGMADTQYF. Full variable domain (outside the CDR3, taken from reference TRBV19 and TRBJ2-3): DGGITQSPKYLFRKEGQNVTLSCEQNLNHDAMYWYRQDPGQGLRLIYYSQIVNDFQKGDIAEGYSVSREKKESFPLTVTSAQKNPTAFYLCASTPQGMADTQYFGPGTRLTVL.

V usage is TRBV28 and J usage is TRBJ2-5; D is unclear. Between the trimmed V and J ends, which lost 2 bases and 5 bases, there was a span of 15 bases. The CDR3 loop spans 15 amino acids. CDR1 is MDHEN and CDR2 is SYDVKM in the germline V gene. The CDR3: CASSLPLGVGETQYF. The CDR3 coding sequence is TGTGCCAGCAGTTTACCCCTAGGAGTAGGCGAGACCCAGTACTTC.

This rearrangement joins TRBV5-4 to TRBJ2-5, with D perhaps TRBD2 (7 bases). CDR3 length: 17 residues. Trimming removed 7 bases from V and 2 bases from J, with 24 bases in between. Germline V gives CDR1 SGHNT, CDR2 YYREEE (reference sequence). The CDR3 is CASEESELGGPQETQYF. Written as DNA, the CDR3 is TGTGCCAGCGAAGAAAGTGAATTGGGGGGGCCTCAAGAGACCCAGTACTTC.

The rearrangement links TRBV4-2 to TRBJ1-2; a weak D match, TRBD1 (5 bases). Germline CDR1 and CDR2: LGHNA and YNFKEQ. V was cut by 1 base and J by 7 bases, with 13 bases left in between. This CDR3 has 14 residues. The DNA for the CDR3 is TGTGCCAGCAGCCAAGGACTGGACAACGGTGGCTACACCTTC. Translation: CASSQGLDNGGYTF.

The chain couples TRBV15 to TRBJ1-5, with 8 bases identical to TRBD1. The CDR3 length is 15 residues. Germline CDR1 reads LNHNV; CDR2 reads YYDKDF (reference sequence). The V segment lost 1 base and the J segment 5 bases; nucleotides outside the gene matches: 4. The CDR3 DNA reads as TGTGCCACCAGCAGAGGAGGACAGGGCCATCAGCCCCAGCATTTT. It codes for CATSRGGQGHQPQHF.

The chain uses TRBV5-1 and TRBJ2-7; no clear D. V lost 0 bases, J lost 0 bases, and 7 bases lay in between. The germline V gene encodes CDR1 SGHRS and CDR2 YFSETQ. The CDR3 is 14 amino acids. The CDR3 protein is CASSLGHLSYEQYF. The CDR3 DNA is TGCGCCAGCAGCTTGGGGCACCTCTCCTACGAGCAGTACTTC.

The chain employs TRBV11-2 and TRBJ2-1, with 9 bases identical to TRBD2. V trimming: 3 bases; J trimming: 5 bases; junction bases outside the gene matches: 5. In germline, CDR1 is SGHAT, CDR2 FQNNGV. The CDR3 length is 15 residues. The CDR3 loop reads CASSFMGLAHNEQFF. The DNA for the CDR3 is TGTGCCAGCAGCTTCATGGGACTAGCACACAATGAGCAGTTCTTC.